This record looks at one T cell receptor (beta chain) sequence and its context. Its target is unknown. The same CDR3 can be traced to other DNA sequences in this sample. The sample is drawn from a study of shared clonotypes between healthy human individuals. CD45RO negativity and positive selection for CCR7 defined naive CD8 cells, a population that excluded terminally differentiated effector memory CD45RA+ cells. Per the germline V gene, CDR1 is SGHRS and CDR2 is YFSETQ. The ends lost 0 bases at V and 7 bases at J; junction bases unmatched: 7. This CDR3 has 15 amino acids. Sorted-subset replicate PCR reactions were performed with about 200 ng DNA, corresponding to 30,000 to 35,000 T cell genomes. Measured with immunoSEQ multiplex PCR; TCRdb has only the in-frame clones, and not every one. Of some 2 million clones detected, about 95% appear once; the ten largest clones hold under 1.5%. Whole-study findings and limits: Donor clonotype sharing was expected to depend on sequencing depth. Clonotypes shared by all four donors outscored non-shared clonotypes in generation probability. Between a handful of donors, naive CD4 clonotypes were shared at a level of about 5%.

The chain joins TRBV5-1 to TRBJ2-1, with TRBD2 matching 7 bases. The TCR originated in a man younger than 35 in good health. Sequenced sample: naive CD8+ T cells sorted from blood. The CDR3 nucleotides read TGCGCCAGCAGCTTGGAAGTAGCGGGCTGGAATGAGCAGTTCTTC. Translated: CASSLEVAGWNEQFF.